This T cell receptor (beta chain) was obtained from a study of control samples from healthy donors and cancer patients (TCRdb year 2020). Reading the germline V gene gives CDR1 MNHEY and CDR2 SVGAGI. V is clipped by 6 bases and J by 0 bases, and the sequence between their germline boundaries is 8 bases long. There are 13 amino acids in the CDR3, from cysteine to phenylalanine inclusive. Of all the DNA, just the CDR3 is kept, 39 bases in frame from base 1. The library was made by the immunoSEQ multiplex PCR assay. Held by TCRdb, this immuneACCESS table contains in-frame sequences only and omits some clones. Under half of the omission traces to an unresolved V gene where checked; the cause of the rest is unknown. For this sample the table gives roughly 50,000 clones, of which almost 96% were detected only once. About 2% of the sample comes from the top ten. On this clone itself: What this receptor recognizes is not known. The sample holds no much larger clone one base away, and base qualities are not on file.

The specimen was blood. The receptor's source is a woman aged 25 to 39 in good health. The chain is assembled from TRBV6-5 and TRBJ1-1, with the D segment identity uncertain. The sequence in DNA is TGTGCCAGCAGGGCCTCGGTGAACACTGAAGCTTTCTTT. Translated, it reads CASRASVNTEAFF.